Presented here are 22 T cell receptor beta chains from one specimen sequenced in a study of CD8 T cells in ankylosing spondylitis. TCRdb called the 5' RACE reads again in MiXCR, with one record for every CDR3 protein. The sample carries approximately 130,000 distinct CDR3 sequences, roughly 10% recorded once. The sequenced sample was blood, either unsorted or a sorted T cell fraction (not recorded which). The receptors come from a female donor with ankylosing spondylitis or in good health (not recorded which).

This clonotype was recorded many times. The chain joins TRBV12-3 or TRBV12-4 to TRBJ1-1; D uncertain. The CDR3 runs to 14 residues. Trimming pared 5 bases from V and 1 base from J, leaving 11 bases between. In DNA form, the CDR3 reads TGTGCCAGCAGTCCTCACATGACGAACACTGAAGCTTTCTTT. It translates to CASSPHMTNTEAFF.

There are many counts of this clonotype. The chain employs TRBV28 and TRBJ1-3; TRBD1 might be the D (5 bases). Germline V gene sequence: CDR1 MDHEN, CDR2 SYDVKM. This CDR3 has 16 residues. Between the trimmed V and J ends, which lost 5 bases and 0 bases, there was a span of 14 bases. The CDR3 protein is CASSPAGTSSGNTIYF. In DNA, the CDR3 is TGTGCCAGCAGTCCAGCCGGGACTAGCTCTGGAAACACCATATATTTT.

This clonotype was seen ten or more times. The chain links TRBV10-1 to TRBJ2-1; the match to TRBD2 covers 10 bases. Germline assignment: CDR1 WNHNN and CDR2 SYGVQD (reference sequence). CDR3 size: 16 residues. J lost 0 bases, V lost 8 bases, and 7 bases had no gene match. The CDR3 is CASGPASGSSYNEQFF. The CDR3 coding sequence is TGCGCCAGCGGTCCGGCTAGCGGGAGCTCCTACAATGAGCAGTTCTTC.

The table lists this clonotype with a few counts. The chain couples TRBV7-2 to TRBJ2-7; 7 nucleotides align to TRBD2. The J segment lost 7 bases and the V segment lost 5 bases, leaving 5 bases of the junction unmatched. Germline loops: CDR1 SGHTA, CDR2 FQGNSA. The CDR3 covers 12 residues. This chain's CDR3 is CASSPPRGEQYF. CDR3 in DNA: TGTGCCAGCAGCCCCCCGCGGGGGGAGCAGTACTTC.

The chain couples TRBV11-3 to TRBJ2-1, with 9 bases matching TRBD2. The CDR3 runs to 14 residues. With 5 bases clipped from V and 10 bases from J, the junction kept 9 bases outside the gene matches. Germline values: CDR1 SGHNT, CDR2 YENEEA. The CDR3 protein is CASSPTSGYAEQFF. The CDR3 coding sequence is TGTGCCAGCAGCCCGACTAGCGGCTATGCAGAGCAGTTCTTC.

At least ten counts were recorded for this clonotype. This chain joins TRBV12-3 or TRBV12-4 and TRBJ2-3; TRBD2 agrees at 10 bases. J lost 8 bases, V lost 3 bases, and 8 bases had no gene match. The CDR3 has 15 amino acids. The CDR3 spells CASSLVAGGESTQYF. CDR3 sequence (DNA): TGTGCCAGCAGTTTGGTAGCGGGGGGAGAGAGTACGCAGTATTTT.

Only a few counts were recorded for this clonotype. V is TRBV2 and J is TRBJ2-3, with D tentatively TRBD2 (5 bases). This CDR3 comprises 16 residues. The V end lost 10 bases, the J end lost 2 bases, and 22 bases lay between the germline ends. Germline V gene sequence: CDR1 SNHLY, CDR2 FYNNEI. In DNA, the CDR3 is TGTGCCAACCCCCGGGAAGGGTCCAGCACCACAGATACGCAGTATTTT. Translated: CANPREGSSTTDTQYF.

This clonotype occurred many times. The chain joins TRBV20-1 to TRBJ1-2, with TRBD1 as a possible D gene (6 bases). Trimming cost V 2 bases and J 2 bases, with 15 bases left between them. CDR1 DFQATT and CDR2 SNEGSKA come from the germline V gene (reference sequence). The CDR3 is 15 residues long. The CDR3 DNA reads as TGCAGTGCTAGATACTCAGGCGGACAGAACTATGGCTACACCTTC. It specifies CSARYSGGQNYGYTF.

This clonotype turned up a few times. The rearrangement uses TRBV30 and TRBJ2-1; TRBD1 might be the D (6 bases). This CDR3 has 13 residues. V was cut by 3 bases and J by 7 bases, with 13 bases left in between. The germline V gene encodes CDR1 GTSNPN and CDR2 SVGIG (reference sequence). CDR3 in amino acids: CAWRQGGENEQFF. In nucleotides, the CDR3 is TGTGCCTGGAGACAGGGTGGAGAAAATGAGCAGTTCTTC.

This clonotype was counted many times. The chain has TRBV20-1 and TRBJ1-1; D not resolved. Germline V gene lookup returns CDR1 DFQATT and CDR2 SNEGSKA (reference sequence). This CDR3 is built from 11 residues. Here the CDR3 reads CSSRRNTEAFF. The CDR3 bases are TGCAGCTCCAGGAGGAACACTGAAGCTTTCTTT.

The table lists this clonotype with many counts. The rearrangement links TRBV5-1 to TRBJ1-1; possibly TRBD1 for D (6 bases). Germline CDR1 SGHRS, CDR2 YFSETQ. Trimming shortened V by 2 bases and J by 8 bases, and 16 bases separated the two germline ends. The CDR3 runs to 14 residues. The CDR3 protein is CASSLPQGSGEAFF. The CDR3 bases are TGCGCCAGCAGCTTACCCCAGGGGTCTGGGGAAGCTTTCTTT.

This clonotype was detected only a few times. Given a much more abundant clone one base away, this may be a read error. The rearrangement uses TRBV5-1 and TRBJ2-3; 7 bases align to TRBD2. Germline lookup yields CDR1 SGHRS and CDR2 YFSETQ. V lost 2 bases to trimming and J lost 0 bases; unmatched junction nucleotides: 6. The length of the CDR3 is 16 residues. In DNA form, the CDR3 reads TGCGCCAGCAGCTTAGCGGGACTGCCTAGCACAGATACGCAGTATTTT. Translated, it gives CASSLAGLPSTDTQYF.

The chain joins TRBV19 to TRBJ1-5; D perhaps matches TRBD1 (6 bases). Germline V CDR1 and CDR2: LNHDA, SQIVND (reference sequence). Trimming left V 9 bases short and J 4 bases short, with 16 bases between. The CDR3 has 14 residues. CDR3 coding DNA: TGTGCCAGGACCCGGGGGGCGAAGAATCAGCCCCAGCATTTT. Its translation is CARTRGAKNQPQHF.

This clonotype was counted ten times or more. This chain links TRBV4-2 with TRBJ1-1; D possibly corresponds to TRBD1 (5 bases). Trimming took 7 bases from V and 5 from J, leaving 17 bases between them. The CDR3 consists of 14 residues. Germline V lookup: CDR1 LGHNA, CDR2 YNFKEQ. The CDR3 protein is CASTPTAKGTEAFF. Here the CDR3 DNA reads TGTGCCAGCACCCCGACAGCTAAGGGGACTGAAGCTTTCTTT.

This clonotype was counted at least ten times. J is TRBJ2-2 and V is TRBV3-1; TRBD1 aligns across 9 bases. CDR1 and CDR2 from the germline V gene are LGHDT and YNNKEL (reference sequence). V was clipped by 3 bases and J by 4 bases; unmatched bases: 3. This CDR3 is built from 15 residues. CDR3 sequence (DNA): TGTGCCAGCAGCCACGGGACAGGGATCACCGGGGAGCTGTTTTTT. Protein sequence: CASSHGTGITGELFF.

This clonotype was seen repeatedly, ten times or more. In DNA form, the CDR3 reads TGTGCCAGCAGCGTAGGATCGAAGGCTGAAGCTTTCTTT. Protein sequence: CASSVGSKAEAFF. This chain uses TRBV9 with TRBJ1-1; D gene ambiguous. Trimming took off 0 bases at V and 6 bases at J, with 9 bases between the two ends. Per germline, CDR1 SGDLS and CDR2 YYNGEE. The CDR3 is 13 residues long.

This clonotype showed up many times. The rearrangement links TRBV6-5 to TRBJ1-1; D unclear. Germline V gene lookup returns CDR1 MNHEY and CDR2 SVGAGI. V shed 2 bases and J shed 1 base, with 5 bases lying between them. This CDR3 comprises 13 residues. The CDR3 reads CASSYRTNTEAFF. In DNA, the CDR3 is TGTGCCAGCAGTTACAGGACGAACACTGAAGCTTTCTTT.

At least ten counts were recorded for this clonotype. The chain links TRBV5-1 to TRBJ2-4; 13 bases are shared with TRBD2. This CDR3 is 16 amino acids long. The ends lost 2 bases at V and 2 bases at J; junction bases unmatched: 1. Germline values: CDR1 SGHRS, CDR2 YFSETQ. This CDR3 is CASSLGTSGTKNIQYF. CDR3 bases: TGCGCCAGCAGCTTAGGGACTAGCGGGACCAAAAACATTCAGTACTTC.

Comment on this clonotype: A clone one base away is much larger, so this may be a read error. The chain carries TRBV12-3 or TRBV12-4 and TRBJ2-7, with unresolved D. This CDR3 is 12 amino acids long. CDR3 DNA sequence: TGTCCCAGCAGTTCCGCCAAGTACGAGCAGTACTTC. Encoded protein: CPSSSAKYEQYF.

This clonotype was seen ten or more times. The chain joins TRBV20-1 to TRBJ2-5; perhaps D is TRBD1 or TRBD2 (6 bases each). CDR1 and CDR2 (germline): DFQATT, SNEGSKA (reference sequence). This CDR3 spans 12 amino acids. The V end was cut by 3 bases, the J end by 5 bases, with 10 bases between. The DNA of the CDR3 is TGCAGTGCTAGCCAAGGGGGGGAGACCCAGTACTTC. Encoded protein: CSASQGGETQYF.

This rearrangement joins TRBV6-8 to TRBJ2-3; D is possibly TRBD2 (5 bases). With 2 bases removed from V and 6 bases from J, the gap between germline ends came to 9 bases. Per germline, CDR1 MNHGY and CDR2 SAAAGT. This CDR3 has 13 amino acids. The CDR3 sequence: CASSYPSGDTQYF. As DNA, the CDR3 is TGTGCCAGCAGTTACCCCTCGGGGGATACGCAGTATTTT.

This clonotype was seen only a few times. The chain joins TRBV2 to TRBJ1-1; D might be TRBD1 (5 bases). The CDR3 has 18 residues. V lost 0 bases to trimming and J lost 5 bases, with 22 bases between them. Germline V gives CDR1 SNHLY, CDR2 FYNNEI. CDR3 DNA: TGTGCCAGCAGTGAAGCGCCGATCGGGGCCGGGGGGGTTACTGAAGCTTTCTTT. Translation gives CASSEAPIGAGGVTEAFF.